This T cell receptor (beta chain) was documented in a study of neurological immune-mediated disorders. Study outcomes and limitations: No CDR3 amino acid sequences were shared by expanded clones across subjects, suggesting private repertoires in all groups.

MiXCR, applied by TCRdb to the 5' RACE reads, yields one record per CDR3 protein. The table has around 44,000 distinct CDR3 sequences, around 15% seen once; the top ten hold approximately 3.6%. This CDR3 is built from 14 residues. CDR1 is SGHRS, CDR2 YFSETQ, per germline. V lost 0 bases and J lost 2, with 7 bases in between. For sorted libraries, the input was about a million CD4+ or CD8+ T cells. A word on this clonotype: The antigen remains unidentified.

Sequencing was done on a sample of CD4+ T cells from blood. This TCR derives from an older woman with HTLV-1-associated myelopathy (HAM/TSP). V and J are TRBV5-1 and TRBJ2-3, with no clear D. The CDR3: CASSLEAPTDTQYF. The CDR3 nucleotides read TGCGCCAGCAGCTTGGAAGCTCCCACAGATACGCAGTATTTT.